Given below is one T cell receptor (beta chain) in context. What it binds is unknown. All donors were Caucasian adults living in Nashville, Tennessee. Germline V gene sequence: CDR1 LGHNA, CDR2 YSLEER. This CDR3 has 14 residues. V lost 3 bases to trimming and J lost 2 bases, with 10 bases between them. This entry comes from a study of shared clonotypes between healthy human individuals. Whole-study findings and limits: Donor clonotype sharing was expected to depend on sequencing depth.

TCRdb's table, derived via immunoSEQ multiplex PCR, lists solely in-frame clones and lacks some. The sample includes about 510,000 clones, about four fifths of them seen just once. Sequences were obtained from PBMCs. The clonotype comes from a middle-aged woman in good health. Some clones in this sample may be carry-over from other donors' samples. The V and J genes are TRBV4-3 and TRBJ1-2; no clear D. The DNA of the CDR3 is TGCGCCAGCAGCCACGTCGACGGGAACTATGGCTACACCTTC. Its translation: CASSHVDGNYGYTF.